Included here is one T cell receptor beta chain sequence, with context. This sample stems from a study of shared clonotypes between healthy human individuals. Sequencing used immunoSEQ multiplex PCR; TCRdb keeps in-frame clones, though not all of them. The data show 1.6 million or so clones, with approximately 98.5% seen just once and 0.36% held by the top ten. Trimming shortened V by 5 bases and J by 7 bases, and 14 bases separated the two germline ends. CDR1 is SEHNR, CDR2 FQNEAQ, per germline (reference sequence). The CDR3 is made up of 13 amino acids. The genes are TRBV7-9 and TRBJ1-1; D is ambiguous. This TCR was sampled from a man aged 30 to 45 in good health. Sequencing was performed on naive CD4+ T cells sorted from blood. Subset noted: CD45RA+ positively selected. The CDR3 spells CASSPRFGDEAFF. DNA for the CDR3: TGTGCCAGCAGCCCCAGGTTCGGTGATGAAGCTTTCTTT.